This T cell receptor beta chain is drawn from a study of blood T cell repertoires in COVID-19. Whole-study context: There were acute and convalescent COVID-19 samples, and they came from the United States, Italy and Spain. PBMCs, B-cell-depleted T cells, or T cells provided the cDNA or gDNA that made up the material.

Sequenced by immunoSEQ multiplex PCR; TCRdb stores in-frame clones only, minus some. The sample holds roughly 42,000 clones, 60% to 85% seen once. This CDR3 comprises 15 residues. Trimming took 0 bases from V and 3 from J, leaving 8 bases between them. Germline lookup yields CDR1 LNHNV and CDR2 YYDKDF (reference sequence). The sample consisted of peripheral blood. This TCR derives from a woman older than 75 with acute or convalescent COVID-19. The chain links TRBV15 to TRBJ1-4, with a weak D call TRBD1 (6 bases). This CDR3 reads CATSREGGSNEKLFF. For the CDR3, the DNA is TGTGCCACCAGCAGAGAAGGGGGTTCTAATGAAAAACTGTTTTTT. Drawing the rest from reference TRBV15 and TRBJ1-4, the complete variable domain is DAMVIQNPRYQVTQFGKPVTLSCSQTLNHNVMYWYQQKSSQAPKLLFHYYDKDFNNEADTPDNFQSRRPNTSFCFLDIRSPGLGDTAMYLCATSREGGSNEKLFFGSGTQLSVL.